This is a list of T cell receptor beta chains from one sample in a study of response to subunit inactivated influenza vaccine. Each CDR3 protein gets one entry after TCRdb re-called the RT-PCR reads with MiXCR. The table records hundreds of thousands of distinct CDR3 sequences, roughly 10% of them present only once. The same specimen was also included in a second study, on T cells expressing NK-cell markers.

This specimen was PBMCs from blood, taken on the day of vaccination. These receptors were collected from a man aged 45-60 years who received an inactivated influenza vaccine. Each CDR3 is given with its conserved first and last residue. The order of the fields is J gene, clone size, V gene, D gene, CDR3 protein, CDR3 DNA. A D gene is named only where the DNA matches it firmly. Clone size, where shown, is once, few, many, or a class for clones that have expanded.

J gene: TRBJ1-2; clone size: few; V gene: TRBV5-1; D gene: .; CDR3 protein: CASSLDGSYGYTF; CDR3 DNA: TGCGCCAGCAGCTTGGACGGGAGCTATGGCTACACCTTC
J gene: TRBJ1-3; clone size: few; V gene: TRBV20-1; D gene: TRBD1; CDR3 protein: CSATWDSSSGNTIYF; CDR3 DNA: TGCAGTGCTACATGGGACAGCTCCTCTGGAAACACCATATATTTT
J gene: TRBJ2-1; clone size: few; V gene: TRBV4-3; D gene: TRBD2; CDR3 protein: CASSLILAGVNEQFF; CDR3 DNA: TGCGCCAGCAGCCTCATACTAGCGGGAGTCAATGAGCAGTTCTTC
J gene: TRBJ2-7; clone size: few; V gene: TRBV12-3/TRBV12-4; D gene: TRBD2; CDR3 protein: CASSLGGLVLSYEQYF; CDR3 DNA: TGTGCCAGCAGTTTGGGAGGACTAGTCCTCTCCTACGAGCAGTACTTC
J gene: TRBJ2-6; clone size: many; V gene: TRBV5-1; D gene: .; CDR3 protein: CASSLDDSGANVLTF; CDR3 DNA: TGCGCCAGCAGCTTGGATGACTCTGGGGCCAACGTCCTGACTTTC
J gene: TRBJ1-5; clone size: few; V gene: TRBV12-3/TRBV12-4; D gene: .; CDR3 protein: CASSFSSHSNQPQHF; CDR3 DNA: TGTGCCAGCAGTTTCTCGTCCCATAGCAATCAGCCCCAGCATTTT
J gene: TRBJ2-3; clone size: many; V gene: TRBV5-1; D gene: TRBD1; CDR3 protein: CASSPTGAGDTQYF; CDR3 DNA: TGCGCCAGCAGCCCGACAGGGGCGGGAGATACGCAGTATTTT
J gene: TRBJ2-1; clone size: .; V gene: TRBV20-1; D gene: TRBD2; CDR3 protein: CSALAGGPSSYNEQFF; CDR3 DNA: TGCAGTGCTCTAGCGGGGGGCCCGAGCTCCTACAATGAGCAGTTCTTC
J gene: TRBJ1-1; clone size: few; V gene: TRBV29-1; D gene: .; CDR3 protein: CSVGNRTWFTEAFF; CDR3 DNA: TGCAGCGTTGGAAACAGGACGTGGTTCACTGAAGCTTTCTTT
J gene: TRBJ1-1; clone size: .; V gene: TRBV5-1; D gene: TRBD1; CDR3 protein: CASSLTPRQGMNTEAFF; CDR3 DNA: TGCGCCAGCAGCTTAACCCCGAGACAGGGGATGAACACTGAAGCTTTCTTT
J gene: TRBJ1-6; clone size: few; V gene: TRBV12-3/TRBV12-4; D gene: .; CDR3 protein: CASSLRGGNSPLHF; CDR3 DNA: TGTGCCAGCAGTTTAAGGGGTGGTAATTCACCCCTCCACTTT
J gene: TRBJ2-7; clone size: .; V gene: TRBV7-9; D gene: .; CDR3 protein: CASSLPGFEQYF; CDR3 DNA: TGTGCCAGCAGCTTACCCGGGTTCGAGCAGTACTTC
J gene: TRBJ1-3; clone size: .; V gene: TRBV12-3/TRBV12-4; D gene: .; CDR3 protein: CASTTGSSGNTIYF; CDR3 DNA: TGTGCCAGCACAACAGGGAGCTCTGGAAACACCATATATTTT
J gene: TRBJ2-7; clone size: few; V gene: TRBV20-1; D gene: .; CDR3 protein: CSASSKSTYEQYF; CDR3 DNA: TGCAGTGCTAGCTCAAAGTCCACCTACGAGCAGTACTTC
J gene: TRBJ1-1; clone size: many; V gene: TRBV12-3/TRBV12-4; D gene: .; CDR3 protein: CASSLGGSLNTEAFF; CDR3 DNA: TGTGCCAGCAGTTTAGGTGGCAGTTTGAACACTGAAGCTTTCTTT
J gene: TRBJ2-3; clone size: few; V gene: TRBV27; D gene: TRBD1; CDR3 protein: CASSNIDRGRADTQYF; CDR3 DNA: TGTGCCAGCAGTAACATCGACAGGGGGCGTGCAGATACGCAGTATTTT
J gene: TRBJ1-1; clone size: few; V gene: TRBV29-1; D gene: .; CDR3 protein: CSVHSGTTDTEAFF; CDR3 DNA: TGCAGCGTTCACTCCGGGACAACTGACACTGAAGCTTTCTTT
J gene: TRBJ2-1; clone size: .; V gene: TRBV10-1; D gene: TRBD2; CDR3 protein: CASSESGGAPSNEQFF; CDR3 DNA: TGCGCCAGCAGTGAAAGCGGGGGGGCCCCCTCCAATGAGCAGTTCTTC
J gene: TRBJ2-7; clone size: .; V gene: TRBV3-1; D gene: .; CDR3 protein: CASSPLPGTHEQYF; CDR3 DNA: TGTGCCAGCAGCCCCCTTCCAGGGACCCACGAGCAGTACTTC
J gene: TRBJ1-5; clone size: .; V gene: TRBV4-3; D gene: .; CDR3 protein: CASSQERGGPQHF; CDR3 DNA: TGCGCCAGCAGCCAAGAAAGAGGAGGGCCCCAGCATTTT
J gene: TRBJ1-1; clone size: .; V gene: TRBV20-1; D gene: .; CDR3 protein: CSASRPGEAFF; CDR3 DNA: TGCAGTGCTAGTAGACCGGGGGAGGCTTTCTTT
J gene: TRBJ2-3; clone size: .; V gene: TRBV6-1; D gene: TRBD1; CDR3 protein: CASSTDRAGPDTQYF; CDR3 DNA: TGTGCCAGCAGCACCGACAGGGCCGGGCCAGATACGCAGTATTTT
J gene: TRBJ2-7; clone size: .; V gene: TRBV10-3; D gene: .; CDR3 protein: CAISEPGPYEQYF; CDR3 DNA: TGTGCCATCAGTGAGCCCGGACCCTACGAGCAGTACTTC
J gene: TRBJ2-7; clone size: few; V gene: TRBV27; D gene: .; CDR3 protein: CASSSDYRYEQYF; CDR3 DNA: TGTGCCAGCAGTTCGGACTACCGCTACGAGCAGTACTTC
J gene: TRBJ2-3; clone size: .; V gene: TRBV29-1; D gene: TRBD2; CDR3 protein: CSVDGGGRDTQYF; CDR3 DNA: TGCAGCGTTGACGGGGGGGGCCGCGATACGCAGTATTTT
J gene: TRBJ1-1; clone size: few; V gene: TRBV4-3; D gene: .; CDR3 protein: CASSQDGRENTEAFF; CDR3 DNA: TGCGCCAGCAGCCAAGATGGGAGAGAGAACACTGAAGCTTTCTTT
J gene: TRBJ2-2; clone size: .; V gene: TRBV5-5; D gene: .; CDR3 protein: CASSWTTLQGSNTGELFF; CDR3 DNA: TGTGCCAGCAGCTGGACCACACTTCAGGGCTCGAACACCGGGGAGCTGTTTTTT
J gene: TRBJ2-7; clone size: few; V gene: TRBV24-1; D gene: TRBD1; CDR3 protein: CATSDSGTEYEQYF; CDR3 DNA: TGTGCCACCAGTGATTCCGGGACAGAATACGAGCAGTACTTC
J gene: TRBJ2-5; clone size: many; V gene: TRBV6-1; D gene: .; CDR3 protein: CARQGSSRKNQETQYF; CDR3 DNA: TGTGCCAGGCAAGGGTCGAGCAGAAAAAATCAAGAGACCCAGTACTTC
J gene: TRBJ1-1; clone size: few; V gene: TRBV19; D gene: TRBD1; CDR3 protein: CASTPVQGALEYTEAFF; CDR3 DNA: TGTGCCAGTACCCCGGTACAGGGGGCATTGGAGTACACTGAAGCTTTCTTT
J gene: TRBJ1-6; clone size: many; V gene: TRBV5-1; D gene: .; CDR3 protein: CASSGAGSNSPLHF; CDR3 DNA: TGCGCCTCCTCAGGGGCAGGATCTAATTCACCCCTCCACTTT
J gene: TRBJ2-1; clone size: .; V gene: TRBV5-1; D gene: TRBD1; CDR3 protein: CASSGQGLEQFF; CDR3 DNA: TGCGCCAGCTCGGGACAGGGGTTGGAGCAGTTCTTC
J gene: TRBJ1-2; clone size: few; V gene: TRBV24-1; D gene: .; CDR3 protein: CATSAPRGVNYGYTF; CDR3 DNA: TGTGCCACCAGTGCCCCCCGGGGGGTTAACTATGGCTACACCTTC
J gene: TRBJ1-1; clone size: many; V gene: TRBV6-5; D gene: .; CDR3 protein: CASSYTSGASEAFF; CDR3 DNA: TGTGCCAGCAGTTACACGTCGGGCGCTTCTGAAGCTTTCTTT
J gene: TRBJ1-4; clone size: few; V gene: TRBV27; D gene: .; CDR3 protein: CASSRSGTTNEKLFF; CDR3 DNA: TGTGCCAGCAGCCGGTCGGGAACAACTAATGAAAAACTGTTTTTT
J gene: TRBJ2-3; clone size: few; V gene: TRBV21-1; D gene: .; CDR3 protein: CASSPPGQRARAGTDTQYF; CDR3 DNA: TGTGCCAGCAGTCCACCGGGACAGCGAGCCCGAGCGGGCACAGATACGCAGTATTTT
J gene: TRBJ2-3; clone size: .; V gene: TRBV5-1; D gene: TRBD2; CDR3 protein: CASSPLAGGIGDTQYF; CDR3 DNA: TGCGCCAGCAGCCCGCTAGCGGGGGGGATAGGAGATACGCAGTATTTT
J gene: TRBJ2-1; clone size: many; V gene: TRBV30; D gene: .; CDR3 protein: CAWRALLSNEQFF; CDR3 DNA: TGTGCCTGGAGGGCCTTACTCAGCAATGAGCAGTTCTTC
J gene: TRBJ2-7; clone size: few; V gene: TRBV12-3/TRBV12-4; D gene: .; CDR3 protein: CASSLVWGYPYEQYF; CDR3 DNA: TGTGCCAGCAGTTTAGTTTGGGGATACCCCTACGAGCAGTACTTC
J gene: TRBJ2-1; clone size: many; V gene: TRBV11-3; D gene: TRBD2; CDR3 protein: CASSQYYGGAIGNEQFF; CDR3 DNA: TGTGCCAGCAGCCAATACTACGGGGGGGCGATCGGGAATGAGCAGTTCTTC